This T cell receptor (beta chain) is drawn from a study of blood T cell repertoires in COVID-19. Study-level background: Collection of acute and convalescent COVID-19 samples took place in the United States, Italy and Spain. Sources were T cells, B-cell-depleted T cells, or PBMCs; the material itself was cDNA or gDNA.

Germline V CDR1 and CDR2: DFQATT, SNEGSKA (reference sequence). The CDR3 extends over 11 amino acids. Authors' processing steps: Researchers report that nucleated cell counts were estimated from reference gene primer amplification. Profiled with immunoSEQ multiplex PCR; TCRdb holds only in-frame clones, not every one. The V and J calls and clone size are taken from that table; D and trimming were inferred from the DNA. The data hold 100,000 or so clones, with roughly four fifths observed a single time. The chain employs TRBV20-1 and TRBJ2-1; no clear D gene. This TCR derives from a man aged 45-65 years with active or convalescent COVID-19. The material sequenced was peripheral blood. This CDR3 is CSPSSYNEQFF. The CDR3 DNA reads TGCAGCCCCAGCTCCTACAATGAGCAGTTCTTC.